The rows below give T cell receptor beta chains drawn from one sample of a study of cytomegalovirus exposure and HLA in healthy donors. The method was immunoSEQ multiplex PCR; TCRdb's version includes in-frame clones alone and lacks a portion of them. The data show around 200,000 clones, 80% to 90% seen once. Sequencing was performed on PBMCs. Every receptor here comes from a girl aged 2-10 years in good health and CMV-seropositive. CDR3s include the opening cysteine and the closing phenylalanine or tryptophan. A D gene is named only where the DNA matches it firmly. Clone sizes are given selectively: once, few, many, or a class where the clone is expanded.

.,15,.,TRBV5-1,TRBJ1-2,CASSPKGLVPYGYTF,TGCGCCAGCAGCCCGAAGGGGCTGGTCCCTTATGGCTACACCTTC
.,12,.,TRBV25-1,TRBJ1-1,CASIGVDTEAFF,TGTGCCAGCATCGGGGTGGACACTGAAGCTTTCTTT
TRBD1,15,.,TRBV15,TRBJ2-7,CATSSVTGTLYEQYF,TGTGCCACCAGCAGCGTGACAGGGACCCTCTACGAGCAGTACTTC
.,14,.,TRBV7-3,TRBJ2-6,CASSFNSGANVLTF,TGTGCCAGCAGCTTCAACTCTGGGGCCAACGTCCTGACTTTC
.,15,.,TRBV6-5,TRBJ1-2,CASNLYSDKNYGYTF,TGTGCCAGCAACCTCTATTCGGACAAGAACTATGGCTACACCTTC
.,13,.,TRBV18,TRBJ2-7,CASSKGDSYEQYF,TGTGCCAGCTCAAAAGGGGACTCCTACGAGCAGTACTTC
TRBD2,17,.,TRBV7-3,TRBJ2-5,CASSLTVLAGGGETQYF,TGTGCCAGCAGCTTAACGGTGCTAGCGGGAGGAGGAGAGACCCAGTACTTC
.,14,.,TRBV7-8,TRBJ2-1,CASSLEDLGLEQFF,TGTGCCAGCAGCTTAGAGGACTTAGGCCTAGAGCAGTTCTTC
TRBD1,15,.,TRBV9,TRBJ2-2,CASSARTGHTGELFF,TGTGCCAGCAGCGCCCGGACAGGACATACCGGGGAGCTGTTTTTT
.,14,.,TRBV10-3,TRBJ1-1,CAISEGQVGTEAFF,TGTGCCATCAGTGAGGGCCAGGTTGGCACTGAAGCTTTCTTT
.,14,.,TRBV23-1,TRBJ2-7,CASSRGGNIYEQYF,TGCGCCAGCAGTCGTGGGGGGAACATTTACGAGCAGTACTTC
TRBD1,14,.,TRBV6-1,TRBJ2-7,CASSAILQGREQYF,TGTGCCAGCAGCGCTATCCTACAGGGGCGCGAGCAGTACTTC
TRBD2,15,.,TRBV30,TRBJ2-3,CAWSVLAGRTDTQYF,TGTGCCTGGAGTGTGTTAGCGGGGCGCACAGATACGCAGTATTTT
TRBD1,12,.,TRBV5-6,TRBJ1-2,CASSLGTDGYTF,TGTGCCAGCAGCCTCGGGACAGATGGCTACACCTTC
TRBD1,16,.,TRBV5-1,TRBJ2-2,CASSKTRDSYTGELFF,TGCGCCAGCAGCAAAACTCGGGACAGTTACACCGGGGAGCTGTTTTTT
.,13,.,TRBV2,TRBJ2-1,CASSRYQTSNLFF,TGTGCCAGCAGTCGATACCAGACTAGTAATCTGTTCTTC
.,14,.,TRBV18,TRBJ1-1,CASSPGLLNTEAFF,TGTGCCAGCTCACCAGGGCTTTTGAACACTGAAGCTTTCTTT
.,12,few,TRBV25-1,TRBJ1-5,CASSGYNQPQHF,TGTGCCAGCAGTGGTTACAATCAGCCCCAGCATTTT
.,17,few,TRBV4-1,TRBJ1-4,CASSQGGAGSTNEKLFF,TGCGCCAGCAGCCAAGGCGGGGCAGGTAGTACTAATGAAAAACTGTTTTTT
TRBD2,16,.,TRBV5-4,TRBJ2-3,CASSLRTSVTSDTQYF,TGTGCCAGCAGCTTACGGACTAGCGTTACATCAGATACGCAGTATTTT
TRBD1,14,once,TRBV5-1,TRBJ1-2,CASRPNRGKPGYTF,TGCGCCAGCAGACCGAACAGGGGCAAACCAGGCTACACCTTC
.,11,.,TRBV7-2,TRBJ1-2,CASSLRCAYTF,TGTGCCAGCAGCCTCAGATGTGCCTACACCTTC
.,14,.,TRBV28,TRBJ1-6,CATHKLTGNSPLHF,TGTGCCACCCATAAACTAACAGGGAATTCACCCCTCCACTTT
TRBD1,13,.,TRBV19,TRBJ1-1,CASSAQGDTEAFF,TGTGCCAGTAGTGCACAGGGGGACACTGAAGCTTTCTTT
.,15,.,TRBV19,TRBJ2-1,CASSIERATYNEQFF,TGTGCCAGTAGTATTGAGCGGGCAACCTACAATGAGCAGTTCTTC
TRBD2,19,.,TRBV2,TRBJ2-2,CASSVHAGGGGTNTGELFF,TGTGCCAGCAGTGTACACGCGGGGGGCGGGGGGACGAACACCGGGGAGCTGTTTTTT
.,17,.,TRBV7-2,TRBJ2-1,CASSLNNWAFSYNEQFF,TGTGCCAGCAGCTTAAATAATTGGGCTTTCTCCTACAATGAGCAGTTCTTC
.,15,.,TRBV6-1,TRBJ1-6,CASSEREGWNSPLHF,TGTGCCAGCAGTGAACGGGAAGGGTGGAATTCACCCCTCCACTTT
TRBD2,15,.,TRBV4-1,TRBJ2-7,CASSQDPAGGHEQYF,TGCGCCAGCAGCCAAGATCCGGCGGGGGGGCACGAGCAGTACTTC
.,13,.,TRBV5-4,TRBJ2-7,CASSFGPTYEQYF,TGTGCCAGCAGTTTCGGCCCGACATACGAGCAGTACTTC
.,12,few,TRBV2,TRBJ1-2,CASSDRGYGYTF,TGTGCCAGCAGTGACCGCGGCTATGGCTACACCTTC
.,11,once,TRBV9,TRBJ1-1,CASSPGSRAFF,TGTGCCAGCAGTCCAGGTAGTAGAGCTTTCTTT
TRBD1,15,once,TRBV28,TRBJ2-7,CASRPSGQVAYEQYF,TGTGCCAGCAGACCCTCCGGACAGGTTGCCTACGAGCAGTACTTC
.,15,.,TRBV7-2,TRBJ2-1,CASSSTRPIGQEQFF,TGTGCCAGCAGCTCGACTAGGCCTATTGGGCAAGAGCAGTTCTTC
TRBD1,15,.,TRBV29-1,TRBJ1-1,CSVEFVGGGGTEAFF,TGCAGCGTTGAATTTGTAGGGGGCGGTGGGACTGAAGCTTTCTTT
.,14,.,TRBV19,TRBJ1-5,CASTEGTPSKPQHF,TGTGCCAGTACCGAGGGGACTCCTTCGAAGCCCCAGCATTTT
.,22,.,TRBV2,TRBJ2-1,CASSAPPPGDRISRVWMNEQFF,TGTGCCAGCAGTGCCCCTCCCCCAGGGGATCGTATCAGTAGGGTCTGGATGAATGAGCAGTTCTTC